This T cell receptor (beta chain) appears in the sequencing data of a study of T cell changes during pregnancy in multiple sclerosis. The assay was immunoSEQ multiplex PCR, and TCRdb's table has in-frame clones only and misses some. The sample shows roughly 93,000 clones, 85% to 95% of them seen only once. This CDR3 has 16 residues. The germline V gene has CDR1 LGHNA and CDR2 YSLEER. The J segment lost 5 bases and the V segment lost 5 bases, leaving 7 bases of the junction unmatched. The source was peripheral blood, collected after pregnancy. The origin of this receptor is a female donor with multiple sclerosis, enrolled in a pregnancy study. The chain uses TRBV4-3 and TRBJ1-6, with TRBD1 matching over 9 bases. The CDR3 nucleotides are TGCGCCAGCAGCGGGCAGGGGACAGGGAATAATTCACCCCTCCACTTT. It is translated as CASSGQGTGNNSPLHF.